This is a list of T cell receptor beta chains from one sample in a study of cytomegalovirus exposure and HLA in healthy donors. TCRdb's table, derived via immunoSEQ multiplex PCR, lists solely in-frame clones and lacks some. Altogether some 95,000 clones are present, 77% being singletons, with the ten largest covering about 7%. Sequenced: PBMCs. These receptors all stem from a man aged 50 to 59 in good health and CMV-seropositive. Both conserved end residues are part of each CDR3. The D gene is left open where the match is weak. Where a row states a size, it is once, few, many or the class of an expanded clone; other rows omit it.

.	.	TRBJ1-1	TRBV27	TGTGCCAGCAGTACCCGACTCGAAGTCACTGAAGCTTTCTTT	CASSTRLEVTEAFF
once	TRBD1	TRBJ2-7	TRBV5-1	TGCGCCAGCAGCCAGGGGGCTGGCAACGAGCAGTACTTC	CASSQGAGNEQYF
.	.	TRBJ1-1	TRBV7-2	TGTGCCAGCAGCTTCCGGGTCACTGGAGCTTTCTTT	CASSFRVTGAFF
.	TRBD2	TRBJ2-1	TRBV7-8	TGTGCCAGCAGCTTAGGGACTAGCGGTAATGAGCAGTTCTTC	CASSLGTSGNEQFF
.	TRBD1	TRBJ1-1	TRBV5-1	TGCGCCAGCAGCGAACAGGGGGCTTCTACTGAAGCTTTCTTT	CASSEQGASTEAFF
.	.	TRBJ2-7	TRBV28	TGTGCCAGCAGTTATCGTTTTGGGGCCACCTACGAGCAGTACTTC	CASSYRFGATYEQYF
few	.	TRBJ1-4	TRBV11-2	TGTGCCAGCAGCTTACTCTTGTCAGCAGGGCCGATTTTT	CASSLLLSAGPIF
.	TRBD1	TRBJ1-5	TRBV7-2	TGTGCCAGCAGCGTCGACAGGGGGGAGGGTCAGCCCCAGCATTTT	CASSVDRGEGQPQHF
.	.	TRBJ1-3	TRBV19	TGTGCCAGTCTTCGGACTGACGGAAACACCATATATTTT	CASLRTDGNTIYF
.	.	TRBJ1-1	TRBV28	TGTGCCAGCAGTTTACCTCAACAGGGGAACACTGAAGCTTTCTTT	CASSLPQQGNTEAFF
.	TRBD1	TRBJ1-1	TRBV2	TGTGCCAGCAGTGCCCCCATGACCAGGGGGCAGGGCACTGAAGCTTTCTTT	CASSAPMTRGQGTEAFF
few	TRBD1	TRBJ1-1	TRBV28	TGTGCCACAAGGGGGACAGGGGGCGCGGGCACTGAAGCTTTCTTT	CATRGTGGAGTEAFF
.	.	TRBJ1-5	TRBV30	TGTGCCTGGAGTCCACTGGCGAGGGAGGTAGGCAATCAGCCCCAGCATTTT	CAWSPLAREVGNQPQHF
.	TRBD1	TRBJ2-6	TRBV11-1	TGTGCCAGCAGCTTACAAGGGGGCGCAGCTGGGGCCAACGTCCTGACTTTC	CASSLQGGAAGANVLTF
once	TRBD1	TRBJ2-3	TRBV6-1	TGTGCCAGCAGACGGGACAGGGGGAACACAGATACGCAGTATTTT	CASRRDRGNTDTQYF
.	TRBD1	TRBJ1-2	TRBV10-3	TGTGCCATCAGGGGACAGGGCGATGGCTACACCTTC	CAIRGQGDGYTF
once	TRBD1	TRBJ2-1	TRBV30	TGTGCCTGGAGTTCGGCAGGGGGAACTGAGCAGTTCTTC	CAWSSAGGTEQFF
few	.	TRBJ2-1	TRBV9	TGTGCCAGCAGCGTATATCGGGTTACGAGCTCCTACAATGAGCAGTTCTTC	CASSVYRVTSSYNEQFF
.	.	TRBJ2-1	TRBV11-1	TGTGCCAGCAGCTTCCGAGGCGGGTCGGAGGTCTACAATGAGCAGTTCTTC	CASSFRGGSEVYNEQFF
.	TRBD1	TRBJ2-7	TRBV7-2	TGTGCCAGCAGCTCGGGACAGGGGAGTTACGAGCAGTACTTC	CASSSGQGSYEQYF
.	TRBD2	TRBJ2-5	TRBV6-5	TGTGCCAGCACCACTGGGGGGGTAGAGACCCAGTACTTC	CASTTGGVETQYF
.	.	TRBJ1-5	TRBV30	TGTGCCTGGAGTTCTACAGCCAGCAATCAGCACCAGCATTTT	CAWSSTASNQHQHF
.	TRBD2	TRBJ2-3	TRBV4-2	TGTGCCAGCAGCCATTCGACTAGCGGAGGGGGCACAGATACGCAGTATTTT	CASSHSTSGGGTDTQYF
.	.	TRBJ1-2	TRBV28	TGTGCCAGCAGTTCACCGGGTACCCAGAACTATGGCTACACCTTC	CASSSPGTQNYGYTF
.	.	TRBJ1-2	TRBV5-1	TGCGCCAGCAGCTTGAGATTGGCCCGAACTAACTATGGCTACACCTTC	CASSLRLARTNYGYTF
.	TRBD1	TRBJ1-2	TRBV5-1	TGCGCCAGCAGCTTGCGACAGGGAAGGGATGGCTACACCTTC	CASSLRQGRDGYTF
few	TRBD2	TRBJ2-2	TRBV11-1	TGTGCCAGCAGCTCGACTAGCGGGGGTACCGGGGAGCTGTTTTTT	CASSSTSGGTGELFF
.	.	TRBJ2-2	TRBV7-3	TGTGCCAGCAGCAGCGCGAACACCGGGGAGCTGTTTTTT	CASSSANTGELFF
.	TRBD1	TRBJ2-1	TRBV5-1	TGCGCCAGCAGATCCACCGGGACAGACTACAATGAGCAGTTCTTC	CASRSTGTDYNEQFF
.	.	TRBJ1-5	TRBV11-2	TGCGCCAGCAGCCAAGATGGGACAAATAATCAGCCCCAGCATTTT	CASSQDGTNNQPQHF
once	.	TRBJ1-1	TRBV14	TGTGCCAGCAGGCAGGGGCCTAACACTGAAGCTTTCTTT	CASRQGPNTEAFF
.	TRBD2	TRBJ2-3	TRBV6-1	TGTGCCAGCAGTGGATCCAGCGGGGGTGGCCCAGATACGCAGTATTTT	CASSGSSGGGPDTQYF
.	TRBD2	TRBJ2-1	TRBV28	TGTGCCAGCAGATCCCTCGGGGGGGGTTCCTACGATGAGCAGTTCTTC	CASRSLGGGSYDEQFF
.	TRBD1	TRBJ2-5	TRBV6-6	TGTGCCAGCAGACCCGGACAGGGTCCAGAGACCCAGTACTTC	CASRPGQGPETQYF
.	.	TRBJ1-5	TRBV19	TGTGCCAGTAGTATCACAGCCTTTCAGCCCCAGCATTTT	CASSITAFQPQHF
few	TRBD2	TRBJ2-2	TRBV18	TGTGCCAGCTCACCACCGGGGACTAGCAGAGGCACCGGGGAGCTGTTTTTT	CASSPPGTSRGTGELFF
.	.	TRBJ1-3	TRBV4-3	TGCGCCAGCAGCCGTGACGGGGGAACCAACACCATATATTTT	CASSRDGGTNTIYF
.	TRBD2	TRBJ2-5	TRBV7-6	TGTGCCAGCAGCCAGGATAGCGGGGGGGCGGAGACCCAGTACTTC	CASSQDSGGAETQYF
.	.	TRBJ1-1	TRBV6-6	TGTGCCAGCACCTCGGGAGGGGTCGCTGAAGCTTTCTTT	CASTSGGVAEAFF
.	TRBD1	TRBJ2-7	TRBV6-5	TGTGCCAGCAGTTTCCGGGACAGGGGGCTTGAGCAGTACTTC	CASSFRDRGLEQYF
.	.	TRBJ1-5	TRBV19	TGTGCCAGTAGTCTTTACATGAGGCCCCAGAATTTT	CASSLYMRPQNF
.	.	TRBJ2-7	TRBV5-6	TGTGCCAGCAGCTCCCCGGACACTTACGAGCAGTACTTC	CASSSPDTYEQYF
.	.	TRBJ2-7	TRBV7-3	TGTGCCAGCAGCTTAGGGCAGGGGATCGGCGAGCAGTACTTC	CASSLGQGIGEQYF
.	TRBD1	TRBJ1-2	TRBV27	TGTGCCAGTCCGGGACAGAACTATGGCTACCCCTTC	CASPGQNYGYPF
few	TRBD1	TRBJ1-3	TRBV28	TGTGCCAGCAGTTTGTCAGGACAGGGATACACCATATATTTT	CASSLSGQGYTIYF
.	.	TRBJ2-2	TRBV28	TGTGCCAGCAGTATTATAGCGGTTTCGAACACCGGGGAGCTGTTTTTT	CASSIIAVSNTGELFF
.	.	TRBJ1-1	TRBV11-3	TGTGCCAGCAGCCCCCAGGCAGGGAACACTGAAGCTTTCTTT	CASSPQAGNTEAFF
.	.	TRBJ1-2	TRBV5-4	TGTGCCAGCAGCTTGGTGGAAGGGGACTATGGCTACACCTTC	CASSLVEGDYGYTF
.	TRBD1	TRBJ2-7	TRBV29-1	TGCAGCGTTGACTGGACAGGAAACTACGAGCAGTACTTC	CSVDWTGNYEQYF